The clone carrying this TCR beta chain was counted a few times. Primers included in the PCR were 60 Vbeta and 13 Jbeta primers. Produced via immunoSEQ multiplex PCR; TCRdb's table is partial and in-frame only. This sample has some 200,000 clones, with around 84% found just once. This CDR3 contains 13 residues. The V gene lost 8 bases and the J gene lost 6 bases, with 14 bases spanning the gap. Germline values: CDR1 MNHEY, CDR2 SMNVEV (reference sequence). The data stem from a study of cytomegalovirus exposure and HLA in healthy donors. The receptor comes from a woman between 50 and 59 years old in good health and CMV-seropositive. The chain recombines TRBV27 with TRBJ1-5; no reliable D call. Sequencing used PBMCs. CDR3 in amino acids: CASSVNVVQPQHF. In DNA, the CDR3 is TGTGCCAGCTCGGTGAACGTGGTTCAGCCCCAGCATTTT.